This T cell receptor beta chain was recorded in a study of cytotoxic CD8 clonotypes in ibrutinib-treated CLL. Sequencing was performed with immunoSEQ multiplex PCR; in TCRdb, only in-frame clones are kept and a portion is missing. This sample has around 140,000 clones, with about 75% found just once. This specimen consisted of PBMCs, obtained after 24 months of ibrutinib treatment. The sequence derives from a human donor with chronic lymphocytic leukemia.

The CDR3 protein is CASSDQTPSTDTQYF. CDR3 DNA: TGTGCCAGCAGTGACCAGACGCCTAGCACAGATACGCAGTATTTT. This chain links TRBV6-1 with TRBJ2-3; D is unresolved. Germline V gene lookup returns CDR1 MNHNS and CDR2 SASEGT. Deletions cut 3 bases from V and 0 bases from J, with 10 bases between. The CDR3 is 15 residues long.